This TCR beta chain was found in a study of blood T cells in healthy people across ages. Findings and limits, study-wide: TCR beta diversity correlated strongly with naive T cell percentage. Diversity estimates drawn from one million T cells were deemed underestimates.

The CDR3 loop spans 15 amino acids. The V end lost 2 bases, the J end lost 8 bases, and 17 bases lay between the germline ends. Germline V gene lookup returns CDR1 WNHNN and CDR2 SYGVQD (reference sequence). A second about 6 to 11 cycle PCR used barcoded and J-beta primers. Each CDR3 protein is one row after TCRdb ran MiXCR on the 5' RACE reads. The sample records 2 million or so distinct CDR3 sequences, around half being singletons. As to this clonotype: The antigen remains unidentified.

The material sequenced was blood. This chain connects TRBV10-1 to TRBJ2-3, with D possibly TRBD2 on 7 matching bases. This sequence was found in a woman aged 40 to 55 in good health. This CDR3 reads CASSERGGLQVTQYF. The CDR3 coding sequence is TGCGCCAGCAGTGAGAGGGGGGGGCTCCAAGTTACGCAGTATTTT.